Each of the 10 T cell receptor beta chains below was sequenced from the same sample in a study of T-cell memory formation after mild COVID-19. Each CDR3 protein is one row after TCRdb ran MiXCR on the 5' RACE reads. Counted here are some 250,000 distinct CDR3 sequences, more than 8% occurring once; the ten biggest clones make up around 21%. The sample comprised PBMCs or a T cell subset sorted from them (not recorded which). These receptors all stem from a young man who had mild COVID-19 (a few samples of this study predate the infection). Cell type and time point are not known.

The rearrangement uses TRBV7-9 and TRBJ2-7; weak D call: TRBD2 (5 bases). Germline CDR1 is SEHNR and CDR2 is FQNEAQ (reference sequence). This CDR3 has 13 residues. V shed 4 bases and J shed 6 bases, with 13 bases lying between them. The CDR3 region has the DNA TGTGCCAGCAGCTACGAACTAGAAAGCGAGCAGTACTTC. Translating gives CASSYELESEQYF. The full variable domain, rest sourced from reference TRBV7-9 and TRBJ2-7, is DTGVSQNPRHKITKRGQNVTFRCDPISEHNRLYWYRQTLGQGPEFLTYFQNEAQLEKSRLLSDRFSAERPKGSFSTLEIQRTEQGDSAMYLCASSYELESEQYFGPGTRLTVT.

The table lists this clonotype with many counts. The junction does not match germline at one end; this may be a read error. The chain carries TRBV5-6 and TRBJ2-5; D is perhaps TRBD1 (6 bases). The V gene's germline CDR1 is SGHDT and CDR2 YYEEEE. This CDR3 is 13 amino acids long. The CDR3 here is CASSLGSPGTWHF. The CDR3 nucleotides read TGTGCCAGCAGCTTGGGATCGCCGGGGACATGGCACTTC.

This clonotype has just a few counts. The V gene is TRBV23-1, the J gene TRBJ2-2, with D uncertain. TRBV23-1 belongs to the ORF category, with a function that is uncertain. This CDR3 comprises 17 residues. Trimming stripped 0 bases from V and 6 bases from J, with 17 bases between. CDR3 sequence (DNA): TGCGCCAGCAGTCAATCTAGCCATCCCGGTAGTCCCGGGGAGCTGTTTTTT. This gives the protein CASSQSSHPGSPGELFF.

This clonotype appeared a few times. The V and J genes are TRBV5-1 and TRBJ1-1, with D possibly matching TRBD1 (5 bases). The CDR3 consists of 15 residues. Trimming left V 0 bases short and J 0 bases short, with 9 bases between. Germline loops: CDR1 SGHRS, CDR2 YFSETQ. The CDR3 nucleotides read TGCGCCAGCAGCTTGGTACAGGACGTGAACACTGAAGCTTTCTTT. It specifies CASSLVQDVNTEAFF.

This clonotype occurred a few times. The chain employs TRBV28 and TRBJ2-5; 12 nucleotides match TRBD2. This CDR3 spans 13 amino acids. Germline-derived CDR1 and CDR2 are MDHEN and SYDVKM. The J segment lost 5 bases and the V segment lost 6 bases, leaving 1 base of the junction unmatched. The CDR3 nucleotides are TGTGCCAGCAGCGGACTAGCGGGGGAGACCCAGTACTTC. Translated, it gives CASSGLAGETQYF.

The chain couples TRBV6-6 to TRBJ1-1; 8 bases match TRBD1. J lost 7 bases, V lost 8 bases, and 9 bases had no gene match. Germline CDR1 is MNHNY and CDR2 is SVGAGI (reference sequence). CDR3 length equals 13 residues. The CDR3 DNA sequence: TGTGCCAGCGCCTCGGGACAGGCGGTTGAAGCTTTCTTT. It codes for CASASGQAVEAFF.

The rearrangement joins TRBV18 to TRBJ1-1; 9 bases match TRBD1. CDR3 size: 15 residues. Looked up from germline, CDR1 is KGHSH and CDR2 is LQKENI. Unmatched junction bases numbered 5, after V lost 5 bases and J lost 1 base. CDR3 in amino acids: CASSLWDRENTEAFF. The CDR3 DNA is TGTGCCAGCTCATTATGGGACAGGGAGAACACTGAAGCTTTCTTT.

This clonotype came up a few times. The chain carries TRBV6-6 and TRBJ1-4; 10 bases map to TRBD1. This CDR3 is 15 amino acids long. Germline V gene lookup returns CDR1 MNHNY and CDR2 SVGAGI (reference sequence). J lost 7 bases, V lost 5 bases, and 7 bases had no gene match. CDR3 amino acids: CASSMTGGGSEKLFF. CDR3 coding DNA: TGTGCCAGCAGTATGACAGGGGGCGGAAGTGAAAAACTGTTTTTT.

This rearrangement joins TRBV4-3 to TRBJ1-1; D might be TRBD1 (5 bases). This CDR3 region has 15 residues. The V gene's germline CDR1 is LGHNA and CDR2 YSLEER. V lost 0 bases, J lost 4 bases, and 12 bases lay in between. In DNA form, the CDR3 reads TGCGCCAGCAGCCAAGATAAGGGGTGGGGCACTGAAGCTTTCTTT. Amino acid sequence: CASSQDKGWGTEAFF.

V is TRBV12-3 or TRBV12-4 and J is TRBJ1-2, with D possibly matching TRBD1 (5 bases). The CDR3 length is 13 residues. V dropped 2 bases and J dropped 6 bases, with 10 bases sitting between them. CDR3 in amino acids: CASSLQGPDGYTF. The CDR3 coding sequence is TGTGCCAGCAGTTTACAGGGCCCCGATGGCTACACCTTC.